These T cell receptor beta chains were read from a single sample in a study of T-cell reconstitution after alpha-beta-depleted transplantation in children. Using its own MiXCR run on the PCR reads, TCRdb lists one record per CDR3 protein. The sample has roughly 300,000 distinct CDR3 sequences; nearly 10% are singletons. Sequences were derived from PBMCs from the stem cell graft donor, sampled from the stem cell graft. The source is a human donor who donated a stem cell graft to a child with SCID. The CDR3 runs from the conserved cysteine through the conserved F or W. The D gene is left open where the match is weak. Not every row has a clone size; where given, it reads once, few, many or a size class.

clone size: few; CDR3 length: 14; D gene: .; V gene: TRBV5-1; J gene: TRBJ2-1; CDR3 DNA: TGCGCCAGCAGCAGAGAAGGACTGTCTAATGAGCAGTTCTTC; CDR3 protein: CASSREGLSNEQFF
clone size: many; CDR3 length: 13; D gene: .; V gene: TRBV27; J gene: TRBJ1-1; CDR3 DNA: TGTGCCAGCAGTCCATGGGGGTACACTGAAGCTTTCTTT; CDR3 protein: CASSPWGYTEAFF
clone size: many; CDR3 length: 15; D gene: TRBD1; V gene: TRBV2; J gene: TRBJ2-7; CDR3 DNA: TGTGCCAGCGGGGAAGGGGCAGGGGGCTCCTACGAGCAGTACTTC; CDR3 protein: CASGEGAGGSYEQYF
clone size: few; CDR3 length: 14; D gene: TRBD2; V gene: TRBV14; J gene: TRBJ2-1; CDR3 DNA: TGTGCCAGCAGGCGGGGGGGCTCCTACAATGAGCAGTTCTTC; CDR3 protein: CASRRGGSYNEQFF
clone size: many; CDR3 length: 15; D gene: TRBD1; V gene: TRBV6-5; J gene: TRBJ1-3; CDR3 DNA: TGTGCCAGCAGTTACGAGGGACAGATAGGAAACACCATATATTTT; CDR3 protein: CASSYEGQIGNTIYF
clone size: many; CDR3 length: 12; D gene: TRBD2; V gene: TRBV20-1; J gene: TRBJ2-5; CDR3 DNA: TGCAGTGCTAGGCTAGCGGGTTTAACCCAGTACTTC; CDR3 protein: CSARLAGLTQYF
clone size: .; CDR3 length: 15; D gene: .; V gene: TRBV2; J gene: TRBJ2-7; CDR3 DNA: TGTGCCAGCTCCTCGCAGGGGAGTCTCTCCTACGAGCAGTACTTC; CDR3 protein: CASSSQGSLSYEQYF
clone size: .; CDR3 length: 14; D gene: TRBD2; V gene: TRBV2; J gene: TRBJ2-6; CDR3 DNA: TGTGCCAGCAAGGCGGGGGTTGGGGCCAACGTCCTGACTTTC; CDR3 protein: CASKAGVGANVLTF
clone size: few; CDR3 length: 17; D gene: .; V gene: TRBV20-1; J gene: TRBJ2-5; CDR3 DNA: TGCAGTGCTACAATACCCGCGGGCGGGGGACATCAAGAGACCCAGTACTTC; CDR3 protein: CSATIPAGGGHQETQYF
clone size: few; CDR3 length: 13; D gene: .; V gene: TRBV20-1; J gene: TRBJ2-6; CDR3 DNA: TGCAGTGCTAGAGCGTCTGGGGCCAACGTCCTGACTTTC; CDR3 protein: CSARASGANVLTF
clone size: few; CDR3 length: 11; D gene: .; V gene: TRBV29-1; J gene: TRBJ1-1; CDR3 DNA: TGCAGCGTTGAAGACCCGGGCGGTGCTTTCTTT; CDR3 protein: CSVEDPGGAFF
clone size: few; CDR3 length: 11; D gene: .; V gene: TRBV10-3; J gene: TRBJ1-1; CDR3 DNA: TGTGCCATCAGGACGGGCACTGAAGCTTTCTTT; CDR3 protein: CAIRTGTEAFF
clone size: many; CDR3 length: 15; D gene: TRBD1; V gene: TRBV20-1; J gene: TRBJ2-7; CDR3 DNA: TGCAGTGCTAGAGATCGGACAGGGAAAACCTACGAGCAGTACTTC; CDR3 protein: CSARDRTGKTYEQYF
clone size: .; CDR3 length: 16; D gene: .; V gene: TRBV12-3/TRBV12-4; J gene: TRBJ2-3; CDR3 DNA: TGTGCCAGCAGTCTAAGACAGATCACTACCACAGATACGCAGTATTTT; CDR3 protein: CASSLRQITTTDTQYF
clone size: .; CDR3 length: 16; D gene: TRBD2; V gene: TRBV10-3; J gene: TRBJ2-1; CDR3 DNA: TGTGCCATCAGTGTTGGAACTAGCGGCGGACACAATGAGCAGTTCTTC; CDR3 protein: CAISVGTSGGHNEQFF
clone size: .; CDR3 length: 13; D gene: .; V gene: TRBV19; J gene: TRBJ2-5; CDR3 DNA: TGTGCCAGTAGTAGACACTCCCGAGAGACCCAGTACTTC; CDR3 protein: CASSRHSRETQYF
clone size: few; CDR3 length: 15; D gene: .; V gene: TRBV7-9; J gene: TRBJ1-5; CDR3 DNA: TGTGCCAGCAGCCAGGAAGCGGAGAGCAATCAGCCCCAGCATTTT; CDR3 protein: CASSQEAESNQPQHF
clone size: .; CDR3 length: 15; D gene: .; V gene: TRBV20-1; J gene: TRBJ2-1; CDR3 DNA: TGCAGTGTCCCGACCAGGGGGACTAACTACAATGAGCAGTTCTTC; CDR3 protein: CSVPTRGTNYNEQFF
clone size: few; CDR3 length: 14; D gene: .; V gene: TRBV20-1; J gene: TRBJ2-3; CDR3 DNA: TGCAGTGCTAGAGTTAGCGCAAACACAGATACGCAGTATTTT; CDR3 protein: CSARVSANTDTQYF
clone size: many; CDR3 length: 14; D gene: .; V gene: TRBV12-3/TRBV12-4; J gene: TRBJ2-7; CDR3 DNA: TGTGCCAGCAGTCCTGATAATGTGTCCTACGAGCAGTACTTC; CDR3 protein: CASSPDNVSYEQYF
clone size: .; CDR3 length: 14; D gene: .; V gene: TRBV12-3/TRBV12-4; J gene: TRBJ2-5; CDR3 DNA: TGTGCCAGCAGTCCGGACGGCCGTCAAGAGACCCAGTACTTC; CDR3 protein: CASSPDGRQETQYF
clone size: few; CDR3 length: 16; D gene: TRBD2; V gene: TRBV5-1; J gene: TRBJ2-1; CDR3 DNA: TGCGCCAGCAGACTACTAGCGGGGGGGAACTACAATGAGCAGTTCTTC; CDR3 protein: CASRLLAGGNYNEQFF
clone size: few; CDR3 length: 15; D gene: TRBD1; V gene: TRBV6-5; J gene: TRBJ2-7; CDR3 DNA: TGTGCCAGCAGAGTCGAGGGCAGGGGGCTCTACGAGCAGTACTTC; CDR3 protein: CASRVEGRGLYEQYF
clone size: few; CDR3 length: 13; D gene: .; V gene: TRBV10-3; J gene: TRBJ2-7; CDR3 DNA: TGTGCCATCAGTGAGTCACTTGTAAACGAGCAGTACTTC; CDR3 protein: CAISESLVNEQYF
clone size: once; CDR3 length: 16; D gene: .; V gene: TRBV20-1; J gene: TRBJ2-1; CDR3 DNA: TGCAGTGCAGAGGAACGGGTATTAAATGCCTACAATGTGCAGTTCTTC; CDR3 protein: CSAEERVLNAYNVQFF
clone size: many; CDR3 length: 16; D gene: TRBD2; V gene: TRBV12-3/TRBV12-4; J gene: TRBJ2-3; CDR3 DNA: TGTGCCAGCAGTTCTGCAAGCGGGGGTACCACAGATACGCAGTATTTT; CDR3 protein: CASSSASGGTTDTQYF
clone size: few; CDR3 length: 11; D gene: .; V gene: TRBV20-1; J gene: TRBJ1-4; CDR3 DNA: TGCAGTGCAGAAGCGGGGGAAAAACTGTTTTTT; CDR3 protein: CSAEAGEKLFF
clone size: .; CDR3 length: 16; D gene: TRBD1; V gene: TRBV6-2/TRBV6-3; J gene: TRBJ1-4; CDR3 DNA: TGTGCCAGCAGCCCCCCCCGGGGGACAGACAATGAAAAACTGTTTTTT; CDR3 protein: CASSPPRGTDNEKLFF
clone size: few; CDR3 length: 18; D gene: TRBD1; V gene: TRBV6-1; J gene: TRBJ2-4; CDR3 DNA: TGTGCCAGCAGTCGGGGACAGGAACAGGGACGGACCAAAAACATTCAGTACTTC; CDR3 protein: CASSRGQEQGRTKNIQYF
clone size: many; CDR3 length: 15; D gene: .; V gene: TRBV6-1; J gene: TRBJ2-2; CDR3 DNA: TGTGCCAGCAGTGAGATCAATGGCTTTGGCGGGGAGCTGTTTTTT; CDR3 protein: CASSEINGFGGELFF
clone size: few; CDR3 length: 15; D gene: .; V gene: TRBV20-1; J gene: TRBJ1-6; CDR3 DNA: TGCAGTGCGAGCAGGACAGAATCTTATAATTCACCCCTCCACTTT; CDR3 protein: CSASRTESYNSPLHF
clone size: many; CDR3 length: 12; D gene: .; V gene: TRBV20-1; J gene: TRBJ2-3; CDR3 DNA: TGCAGTGCTAGAGGAGGGCCGGATACGCAGTATTTT; CDR3 protein: CSARGGPDTQYF